The clone carrying this T cell receptor (beta chain) showed up just once. What it recognizes is unknown. V lost 6 bases to trimming and J lost 5 bases; unmatched junction nucleotides: 4. The germline gives CDR1 MNHEY, CDR2 SMNVEV (reference sequence). The CDR3 extends over 13 amino acids. This sample is drawn from a study of T cell repertoires in cytomegalovirus infection. About the research overall: CMV infection and matching HLA type were both indicated by public TCR beta signatures.

Study results and caveats: Clonotype analysis showed dominance of the ex vivo response by HLA-C-restricted CMV-specific TCR beta clonotypes. CMV carriers having the relevant HLA were flagged by cumulative public TCR beta family frequency.

A single record per CDR3 protein comes from TCRdb applying MiXCR to the reads. Here the sample spans just over 300,000 distinct CDR3 sequences, 15% to 20% being singletons. This clonotype was obtained from a human donor in good health (CMV status not recorded). Some clones in this sample may be carry-over from other donors' samples. The V call is TRBV27, the J call TRBJ2-5; 9 bases are shared with TRBD1. Sequenced sample: PBMCs. The CDR3 region has the DNA TGTGCCAGCAGACAGGGGGCTACGGAGACCCAGTACTTC. Its protein is CASRQGATETQYF.